The clone carrying this T cell receptor (beta chain) was counted ten times or more. The antigen is unknown. This sample was included in a study of blood T cells in healthy people across ages. The study, taken as a whole, reports: Lack of knowledge of donor CMV status possibly confounded expanded clonotype changes. PBMCs went unsorted, and a conclusive naive versus antigen-experienced comparison was therefore prevented.

Sample-barcoded 5' priming and a J-beta primer mix drove a second PCR of about 7 to 11 cycles. Each cDNA molecule was tagged by a template-switch adaptor that had 12 random nucleotides. TCRdb re-called the 5' RACE reads through MiXCR, storing one row per CDR3 protein. The profile shows more than 800,000 distinct CDR3 sequences, around 30% of them singletons. Losses at the gene ends were 7 bases for V and 3 bases for J; bases not matched to a gene: 3. This CDR3 spans 14 amino acids. The individuals who served as donors were healthy Caucasians living in Russia, aged roughly 6 to 90. The receptor's source is a woman at least 80 years old in good health. The V call is TRBV12-3 or TRBV12-4, the J call TRBJ2-1; TRBD2 agrees at 10 bases. Sequencing input: blood. The CDR3 spells CASIPSGGYNEQFF. In DNA, the CDR3 is TGTGCCAGCATCCCTAGCGGGGGCTACAATGAGCAGTTCTTC.